This TCR beta chain appears in the sequencing data of a study of T-cell reconstitution after alpha-beta-depleted transplantation in children. Study-level findings and limits: Reportedly, only several hundred clones from non-depleted graft cells drove alpha-beta T-cell counts at about two months. Some patients' high day-60 TCRbeta diversity was attributed to recipient cells surviving conditioning. Newly produced T cells mostly accounted for T-cell counts and diversity one year post-transplant.

The CDR3 loop spans 11 amino acids. Trimming pared 3 bases from V and 8 bases from J, leaving 10 bases between. In germline, CDR1 is DFQATT, CDR2 SNEGSKA (reference sequence). Preparing the TCRbeta library involved the use of unique molecular identifiers. TCRdb re-called the PCR reads with MiXCR, one entry per CDR3 protein. The data hold nearly 350,000 distinct CDR3 sequences, with around 16% observed a single time. As concerns this clonotype: The antigen is not known.

The rearrangement joins TRBV20-1 to TRBJ2-5, with D possibly being TRBD1 (6 bases). This clonotype was obtained from a male patient aged 2 to 10 who had a stem cell transplant for acute lymphoblastic leukemia, so the T cells may come from the graft donor. Sequenced material: PBMCs, mostly from graft donor cells, taken 360 days after TCRalphabeta/CD19-depleted stem cell transplant. The DNA of the CDR3 is TGCAGTGCTAGTGGGGGCCGAACCCAGTACTTC. Its translation is CSASGGRTQYF.